The 27 T cell receptor beta chains presented below share a single source sample, sequenced in a study of blood T cell repertoires in COVID-19. The table came from immunoSEQ multiplex PCR; TCRdb's copy has only in-frame clones and leaves some out. In the table there are about 120,000 clones, around 80% of which are singletons. Sequenced material: peripheral blood. Receptors originate from a woman aged 70-85 years with acute or convalescent COVID-19.

The chain joins TRBV6-5 to TRBJ2-7, with D maybe TRBD1 (6 bases). Germline assignment: CDR1 MNHEY and CDR2 SVGAGI. The CDR3 contains 15 residues. V lost 2 bases and J lost 0, with 11 bases in between. The CDR3 region has the DNA TGTGCCAGCAGTTACAACGGACAGAGCTCCTACGAGCAGTACTTC. This encodes CASSYNGQSSYEQYF.

The chain recombines TRBV2 with TRBJ1-2; D call uncertain. This CDR3 has 12 residues. Trimming cost V 6 bases and J 5 bases, with 10 bases left between them. From germline, CDR1 is SNHLY and CDR2 FYNNEI. The CDR3 DNA follows: TGTGCCAGCAGCTGGTCAGATTATGGCTACACCTTC. Translated, it gives CASSWSDYGYTF.

This chain links TRBV27 with TRBJ2-2; 14 bases fit TRBD2. With 4 bases clipped from V and 0 bases from J, the junction kept 1 base outside the gene matches. The CDR3 runs to 17 residues. The germline V gene encodes CDR1 MNHEY and CDR2 SMNVEV (reference sequence). CDR3 protein: CASSWGLAGANTGELFF. The CDR3 DNA is TGTGCCAGCAGTTGGGGACTAGCGGGAGCGAACACCGGGGAGCTGTTTTTT.

The chain has TRBV7-9 and TRBJ1-5; 7 nucleotides align to TRBD1. Per the germline V gene, CDR1 is SEHNR and CDR2 is FQNEAQ (reference sequence). V dropped 1 base and J dropped 4; count of bases not matched to a gene: 4. The CDR3 is made up of 15 amino acids. The CDR3 loop is CASSLEGGPNQPQHF. In DNA, the CDR3 is TGTGCCAGCAGCTTAGAAGGGGGCCCTAATCAGCCCCAGCATTTT.

The chain employs TRBV11-3 and TRBJ2-3; the D is unclear. Germline-derived CDR1 and CDR2 are SGHNT and YENEEA. Deletions cut 2 bases from V and 2 bases from J, with 11 bases between. This CDR3 spans 15 amino acids. CDR3 loop: CASSLRAGFTDTQYF. In DNA, the CDR3 is TGTGCCAGCAGCTTAAGAGCCGGGTTCACAGATACGCAGTATTTT.

The V call is TRBV14, the J call TRBJ1-4, with D perhaps matching TRBD1 (5 bases). V was shortened by 1 base and J by 3 bases, with 12 bases between the two germline ends. The germline CDR1 and CDR2 sequences are SGHDN and FVKESK. The CDR3 is made up of 16 amino acids. The CDR3 bases are TGTGCCAGCAGCCAAGTTGATTCCAGGGCTAATGAAAAACTGTTTTTT. Encoded protein: CASSQVDSRANEKLFF.

This chain uses TRBV29-1 with TRBJ2-1, with D tentatively TRBD1 (6 bases). CDR3 length: 14 residues. V lost 3 bases, J lost 12 bases, and 21 bases lay in between. The germline V gene has CDR1 SQVTM and CDR2 ANQGSEA. CDR3 protein: CSVDGGQSGSAQFF. The DNA for the CDR3 is TGCAGCGTTGACGGAGGACAGTCAGGCTCTGCGCAGTTCTTC.

The chain recombines TRBV19 with TRBJ1-5, with 9 bases aligning to TRBD1. The V gene's germline CDR1 is LNHDA and CDR2 SQIVND (reference sequence). CDR3 length equals 15 residues. After removal of 9 bases from V and 1 base from J, the junction contained 7 bases not matched to a gene. The CDR3 region is CASRDREVSNQPQHF. The DNA for the CDR3 is TGTGCCAGCCGGGACAGGGAGGTGAGCAATCAGCCCCAGCATTTT.

This chain uses TRBV6-1 with TRBJ1-5; 8 nucleotides align to TRBD1. Trimming removed 4 bases from V and 0 bases from J; junction bases left unmatched: 8. This CDR3 region has 17 residues. Germline CDR1 reads MNHNS; CDR2 reads SASEGT. The CDR3 region is CASSVGGQAYSNQPQHF. The CDR3 nucleotides are TGTGCCAGCAGTGTAGGGGGACAGGCGTATAGCAATCAGCCCCAGCATTTT.

Worth noting for this clone: The same CDR3 arises from other DNA sequences in this sample as well. This chain uses TRBV19 with TRBJ1-4, with D perhaps matching TRBD1 (5 bases). The ends were cut back, 5 bases at V and 2 bases at J, with 12 bases in the middle. Per germline, CDR1 LNHDA and CDR2 SQIVND (reference sequence). The CDR3 loop spans 15 amino acids. The CDR3 region is CASSPPGVTNEKLFF. As DNA, the CDR3 is TGTGCCAGTAGTCCGCCGGGGGTCACTAATGAAAAACTGTTTTTT.

This clone has just one count. The chain couples TRBV1 to TRBJ2-2; the table gives TRBD1 as D, unverified against the DNA. TRBV1 is a listed pseudogene. The length of the CDR3 is 18 residues. The CDR3 region has the DNA TGCACCAGCAGCCTAAGTGGGCGTAGGGGCAACTCCACCGGGGAGCTGTTTTTT. Amino acid sequence: CTSSLSGRRGNSTGELFF.

This chain links TRBV25-1 with TRBJ2-5; D is possibly TRBD2 (6 bases). The CDR3 is 15 residues long. The ends were cut back, 6 bases at V and 5 bases at J, with 19 bases in the middle. From germline, CDR1 is MGHDK and CDR2 SYGVNS. This chain's CDR3 is CASSSSLGGRETQYF. The CDR3 region has the DNA TGTGCCAGCAGCTCAAGCTTGGGGGGAAGGGAGACCCAGTACTTC. Combining the CDR3 with reference TRBV25-1 and TRBJ2-5 gives the whole variable domain EADIYQTPRYLVIGTGKKITLECSQTMGHDKMYWYQQDPGMELHLIHYSYGVNSTEKGDLSSESTVSRIRTEHFPLTLESARPSHTSQYLCASSSSLGGRETQYFGPGTRLLVL.

J is TRBJ1-2 and V is TRBV12-3 or TRBV12-4; D might be TRBD1 (6 bases). This CDR3 has 13 amino acids. V lost 3 bases and J 8 bases, leaving 13 bases between the germline ends. CDR3 sequence (DNA): TGTGCCAGCAGTTTGGCAGGGGCAGGCGGCTACACCTTC. Translated, it gives CASSLAGAGGYTF.

The chain uses TRBV11-2 and TRBJ2-1; 7 bases map to TRBD2. This CDR3 spans 17 amino acids. With V trimmed by 2 bases and J by 6 bases, 13 bases remained unmatched. From germline, CDR1 is SGHAT and CDR2 FQNNGV. This CDR3 is CASSLSAGAGVGNEQFF. The DNA of the CDR3 is TGTGCCAGCAGCTTAAGTGCCGGGGCGGGAGTGGGCAATGAGCAGTTCTTC.

The rearrangement links TRBV24-1 to TRBJ2-1; tentatively, D is TRBD1 (5 bases). CDR3 size: 16 residues. CDR1 is KGHDR and CDR2 is SFDVKD in the germline V gene. Trimming left V 4 bases short and J 0 bases short, with 12 bases between. The CDR3 region is CATSDPRVSSYNEQFF. The CDR3 DNA sequence: TGTGCCACCAGTGACCCCAGGGTGAGCTCCTACAATGAGCAGTTCTTC.

The chain's CDR3 is CASSLDRNTEAFF. CDR3 nucleotide sequence: TGTGCCAGCAGCTTAGATAGGAACACTGAAGCTTTCTTT. The rearrangement links TRBV7-7 to TRBJ1-1; D remains ambiguous. Between the trimmed V and J ends, which lost 1 base and 1 base, there was a span of 4 bases. CDR3 size: 13 residues. Germline V CDR1 and CDR2: SSHAT, FNYEAQ (reference sequence).

This clone was counted once. This sequence joins TRBV5-5 and TRBJ1-1; unclear D gene. Trimming cost V 0 bases and J 4 bases, with 10 bases left between them. Per the germline V gene, CDR1 is SGHKS and CDR2 is YYEKEE (reference sequence). This CDR3 spans 14 amino acids. The CDR3 here is CASSLVGDGTEAFF. In DNA, the CDR3 is TGTGCCAGCAGCTTGGTGGGAGACGGCACTGAAGCTTTCTTT.

The rearrangement uses TRBV18 and TRBJ1-5, with D tentatively TRBD1 (6 bases). CDR1 and CDR2 from the germline V gene are KGHSH and LQKENI. V was shortened by 3 bases and J by 5 bases, with 14 bases between the two germline ends. CDR3 length: 15 residues. CDR3 nucleotides: TGTGCCAGCTCACCCCTAAGAGGGGGTCATCAGCCCCAGCATTTT. Protein: CASSPLRGGHQPQHF.

A single count supports this clone. V and J are TRBV5-1 and TRBJ2-1, with 10 bases lining up with TRBD1. Germline V CDR1 and CDR2: SGHRS, YFSETQ. Trimming at V came to 2 bases and at J to 4 bases, leaving 3 bases not matched to a gene. The CDR3 is made up of 15 amino acids. In DNA, the CDR3 is TGCGCCAGCAGCTTAGGGGACAGGGGTTACAATGAGCAGTTCTTC. This sequence encodes CASSLGDRGYNEQFF.

V usage is TRBV5-6 and J usage is TRBJ1-2; D remains unclear. Germline assignment: CDR1 SGHDT and CDR2 YYEEEE. V was cut by 4 bases and J by 3 bases, with 13 bases left in between. This CDR3 is built from 14 residues. The CDR3 here is CASSLVGSDYGYTF. The CDR3 nucleotides read TGTGCCAGCAGCCTTGTGGGGAGCGACTATGGCTACACCTTC.

This chain links TRBV7-2 with TRBJ2-1; 8 nucleotides line up with TRBD2. With 5 bases clipped from V and 9 bases from J, the junction kept 12 bases outside the gene matches. Germline CDR1 is SGHTA and CDR2 is FQGNSA. The length of the CDR3 is 15 residues. This CDR3 is CASSPRGGGGPEQFF. The CDR3 region has the DNA TGTGCCAGCAGCCCCCGGGGGGGCGGGGGGCCTGAGCAGTTCTTC. Variable domain in full (rest from reference TRBV7-2 and TRBJ2-1): GAGVSQSPSNKVTEKGKDVELRCDPISGHTALYWYRQSLGQGLEFLIYFQGNSAPDKSGLPSDRFSAERTGGSVSTLTIQRTQQEDSAVYLCASSPRGGGGPEQFFGPGTRLTVL.

The rearrangement links TRBV11-2 to TRBJ1-2; tentatively, D is TRBD1 (6 bases). CDR1 and CDR2 from the germline V gene are SGHAT and FQNNGV. Trimming cost V 5 bases and J 8 bases, with 15 bases left between them. The CDR3 length is 13 residues. The CDR3 nucleotides read TGTGCCAGCAGCCCGGGGGGGCATTGGGGCTACACCTTC. This encodes CASSPGGHWGYTF. The whole variable domain, remainder taken from reference TRBV11-2 and TRBJ1-2, is EAGVAQSPRYKIIEKRQSVAFWCNPISGHATLYWYQQILGQGPKLLIQFQNNGVVDDSQLPKDRFSAERLKGVDSTLKIQPAKLEDSAVYLCASSPGGHWGYTFGSGTRLTVV.

The chain is built from TRBV6-1 and TRBJ1-4; 8 bases line up with TRBD1. This CDR3 has 15 residues. Trimming took 3 bases from V and 5 from J; bases not matched to a gene: 5. Germline lookup yields CDR1 MNHNS and CDR2 SASEGT. The CDR3 nucleotides are TGTGCCAGCAGTGAGCGGGACAGGTCGAATGAAAAACTGTTTTTT. Encoded protein: CASSERDRSNEKLFF.

The table lists this clone with a few counts. This sequence joins TRBV7-2 and TRBJ1-3, with 8 bases lining up with TRBD1. V shed 2 bases and J 0 bases; nucleotides not matched to a gene: 3. Germline V gene sequence: CDR1 SGHTA, CDR2 FQGNSA. The CDR3 loop spans 16 amino acids. The CDR3 DNA follows: TGTGCCAGCAGCTTACAGGGGGCTCACTCTGGAAACACCATATATTTT. It translates to CASSLQGAHSGNTIYF.

This chain connects TRBV6-5 to TRBJ1-4; D is possibly TRBD1 (5 bases). Germline CDR1 MNHEY, CDR2 SVGAGI. The CDR3 sequence is 14 residues long. V lost 5 bases, J lost 3 bases, and 10 bases lay in between. CDR3 DNA sequence: TGTGCCAGCAGTACGACGGGGGCTAATGAAAAACTGTTTTTT. Translating it yields CASSTTGANEKLFF.

This chain connects TRBV4-2 to TRBJ2-3; a weak D match, TRBD2 (7 bases). CDR3 length: 16 amino acids. Deletions cut 0 bases from V and 4 bases from J, with 14 bases between. The V gene's germline CDR1 is LGHNA and CDR2 YNFKEQ. The CDR3 DNA sequence: TGTGCCAGCAGCCAAGATAGGGGGGGCCTCCCAGATACGCAGTATTTT. Protein sequence: CASSQDRGGLPDTQYF.

The J gene is TRBJ1-4, the V gene TRBV14; 7 nucleotides line up with TRBD1. Germline assignment: CDR1 SGHDN and CDR2 FVKESK. This CDR3 region has 15 residues. The V segment lost 3 bases and the J segment 5 bases; nucleotides outside the gene matches: 6. The CDR3 DNA reads TGTGCCAGCAGCCACCTCGACAGGGAAAATGAAAAACTGTTTTTT. It codes for CASSHLDRENEKLFF.